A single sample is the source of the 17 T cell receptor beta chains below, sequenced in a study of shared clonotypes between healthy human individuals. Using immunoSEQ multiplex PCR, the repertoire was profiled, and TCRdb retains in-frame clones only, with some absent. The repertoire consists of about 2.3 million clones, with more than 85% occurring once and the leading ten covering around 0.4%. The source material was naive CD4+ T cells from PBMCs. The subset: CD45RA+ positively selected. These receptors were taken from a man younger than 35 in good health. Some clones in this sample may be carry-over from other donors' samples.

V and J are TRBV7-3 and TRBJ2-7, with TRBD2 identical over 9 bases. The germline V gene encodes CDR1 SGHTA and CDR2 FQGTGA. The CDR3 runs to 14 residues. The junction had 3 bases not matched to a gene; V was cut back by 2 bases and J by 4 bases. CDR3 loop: CASSLEAGGYEQYF. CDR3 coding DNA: TGTGCCAGCAGCTTAGAAGCGGGAGGATACGAGCAGTACTTC.

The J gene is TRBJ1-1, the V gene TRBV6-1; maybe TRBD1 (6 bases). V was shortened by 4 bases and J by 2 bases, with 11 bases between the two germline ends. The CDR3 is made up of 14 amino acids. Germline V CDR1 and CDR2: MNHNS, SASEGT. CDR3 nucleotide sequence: TGTGCCAGCAGTGCCCGGACAGTAAACACTGAAGCTTTCTTT. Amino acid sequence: CASSARTVNTEAFF.

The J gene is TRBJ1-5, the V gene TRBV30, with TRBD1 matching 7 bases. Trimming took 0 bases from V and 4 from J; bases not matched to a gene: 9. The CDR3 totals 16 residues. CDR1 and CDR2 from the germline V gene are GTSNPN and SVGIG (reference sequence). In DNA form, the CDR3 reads TGTGCCTGGAGTGTACCCGGGACAGTCCGAAATCAGCCCCAGCATTTT. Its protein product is CAWSVPGTVRNQPQHF.

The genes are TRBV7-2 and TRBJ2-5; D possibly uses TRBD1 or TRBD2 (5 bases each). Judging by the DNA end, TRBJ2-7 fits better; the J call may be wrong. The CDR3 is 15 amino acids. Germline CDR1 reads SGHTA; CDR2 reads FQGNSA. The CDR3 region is CASSLTPGRSYEQYF. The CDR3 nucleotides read TGTGCCAGCAGCTTAACTCCGGGACGGTCCTACGAGCAGTACTTC.

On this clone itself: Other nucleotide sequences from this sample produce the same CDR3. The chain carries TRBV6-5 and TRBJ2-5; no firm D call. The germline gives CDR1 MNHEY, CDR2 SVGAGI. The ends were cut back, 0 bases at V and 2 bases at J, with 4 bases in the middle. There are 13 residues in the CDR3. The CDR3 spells CASSYSIQETQYF. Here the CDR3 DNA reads TGTGCCAGCAGTTACTCGATTCAAGAGACCCAGTACTTC.

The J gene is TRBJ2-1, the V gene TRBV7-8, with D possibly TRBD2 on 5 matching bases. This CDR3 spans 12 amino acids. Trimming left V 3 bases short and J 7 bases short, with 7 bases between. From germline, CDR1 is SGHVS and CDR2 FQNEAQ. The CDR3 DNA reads TGTGCCAGCAGCTTCCCGGGGAATGAGCAGTTCTTC. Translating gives CASSFPGNEQFF.

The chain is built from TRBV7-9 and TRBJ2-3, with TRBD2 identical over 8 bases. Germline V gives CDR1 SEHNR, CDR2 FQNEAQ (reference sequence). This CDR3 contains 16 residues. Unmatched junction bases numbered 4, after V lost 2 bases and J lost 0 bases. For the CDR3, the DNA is TGTGCCAGCAGCTTAAGAGTAGCGGGAAGCACAGATACGCAGTATTTT. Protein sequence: CASSLRVAGSTDTQYF.

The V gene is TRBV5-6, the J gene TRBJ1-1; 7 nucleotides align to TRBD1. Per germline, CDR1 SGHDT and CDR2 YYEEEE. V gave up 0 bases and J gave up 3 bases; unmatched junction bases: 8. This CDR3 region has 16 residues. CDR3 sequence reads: CASSLGQGVVDTEAFF. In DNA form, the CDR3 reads TGTGCCAGCAGCTTGGGGCAGGGGGTGGTTGACACTGAAGCTTTCTTT.

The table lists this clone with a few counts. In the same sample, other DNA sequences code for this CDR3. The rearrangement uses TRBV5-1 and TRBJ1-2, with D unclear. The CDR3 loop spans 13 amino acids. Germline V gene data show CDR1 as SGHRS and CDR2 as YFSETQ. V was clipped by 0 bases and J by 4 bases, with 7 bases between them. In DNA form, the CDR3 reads TGCGCCAGCAGCTTGGGGCAGACCTATGGCTACACCTTC. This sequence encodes CASSLGQTYGYTF.

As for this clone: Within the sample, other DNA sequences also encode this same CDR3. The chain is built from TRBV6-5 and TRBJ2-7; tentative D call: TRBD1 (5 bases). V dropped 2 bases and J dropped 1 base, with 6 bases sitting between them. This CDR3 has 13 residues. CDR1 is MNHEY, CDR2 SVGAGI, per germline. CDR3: CASSYDSSYEQYF. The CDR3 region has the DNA TGTGCCAGCAGTTACGACAGTTCCTACGAGCAGTACTTC.

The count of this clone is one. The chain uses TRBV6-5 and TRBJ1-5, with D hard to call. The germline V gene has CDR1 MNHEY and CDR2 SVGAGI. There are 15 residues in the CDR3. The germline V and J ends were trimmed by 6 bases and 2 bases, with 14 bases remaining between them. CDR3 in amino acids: CASRHARDGNQPQHF. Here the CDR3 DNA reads TGTGCCAGCAGACACGCTCGAGACGGCAATCAGCCCCAGCATTTT.

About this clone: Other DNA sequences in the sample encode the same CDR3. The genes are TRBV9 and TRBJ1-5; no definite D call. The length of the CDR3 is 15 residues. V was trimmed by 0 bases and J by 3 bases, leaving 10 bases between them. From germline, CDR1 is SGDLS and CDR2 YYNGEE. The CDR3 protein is CASSVGAGPNQPQHF. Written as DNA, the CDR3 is TGTGCCAGCAGCGTAGGGGCAGGCCCCAATCAGCCCCAGCATTTT.

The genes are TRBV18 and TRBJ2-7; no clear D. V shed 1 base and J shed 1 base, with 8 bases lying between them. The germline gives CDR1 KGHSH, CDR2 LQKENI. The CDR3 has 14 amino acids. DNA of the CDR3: TGTGCCAGCTCACCACAACAAGGGTCCTACGAGCAGTACTTC. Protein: CASSPQQGSYEQYF.

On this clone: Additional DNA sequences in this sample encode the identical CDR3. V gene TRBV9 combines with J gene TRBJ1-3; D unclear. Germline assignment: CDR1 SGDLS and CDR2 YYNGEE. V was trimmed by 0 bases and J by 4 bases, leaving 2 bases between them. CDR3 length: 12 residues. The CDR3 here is CASSVGGNTIYF. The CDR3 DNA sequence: TGTGCCAGCAGCGTAGGGGGAAACACCATATATTTT.

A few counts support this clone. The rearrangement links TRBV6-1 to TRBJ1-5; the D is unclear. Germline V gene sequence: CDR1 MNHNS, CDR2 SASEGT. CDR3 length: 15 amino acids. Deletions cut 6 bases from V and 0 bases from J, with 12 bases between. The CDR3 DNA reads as TGTGCCAGCAGGGAAAGGGCTTTTAGCAATCAGCCCCAGCATTTT. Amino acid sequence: CASRERAFSNQPQHF.

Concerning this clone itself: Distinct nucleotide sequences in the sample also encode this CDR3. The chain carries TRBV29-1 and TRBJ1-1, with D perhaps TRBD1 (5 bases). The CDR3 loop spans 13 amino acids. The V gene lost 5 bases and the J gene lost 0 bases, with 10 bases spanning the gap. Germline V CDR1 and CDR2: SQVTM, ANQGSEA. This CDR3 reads CSVHGTLNTEAFF. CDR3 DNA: TGCAGCGTTCACGGGACGTTGAACACTGAAGCTTTCTTT.

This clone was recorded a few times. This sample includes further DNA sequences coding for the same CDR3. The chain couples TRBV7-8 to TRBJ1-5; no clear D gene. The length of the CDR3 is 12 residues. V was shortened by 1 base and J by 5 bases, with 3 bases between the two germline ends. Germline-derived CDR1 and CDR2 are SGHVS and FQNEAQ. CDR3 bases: TGTGCCAGCAGCTTAGGTGATCAGCCCCAGCATTTT. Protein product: CASSLGDQPQHF.